These 17 T cell receptor beta chains came from one sample sequenced in a study of blood T cell repertoires in COVID-19. Using immunoSEQ multiplex PCR, the repertoire was profiled, and TCRdb retains in-frame clones only, with some absent. The repertoire consists of more than 200,000 clones, with roughly 90% occurring once and the leading ten covering about 2.1%. The specimen sequenced was peripheral blood. All receptors derive from a man between 25 and 39 years old with active or convalescent COVID-19.

The chain couples TRBV20-1 to TRBJ1-6; D uncertain. Between the trimmed V and J ends, which lost 3 bases and 14 bases, there was a span of 11 bases. The germline V gene has CDR1 DFQATT and CDR2 SNEGSKA (reference sequence). This CDR3 is built from 11 residues. DNA of the CDR3: TGCAGTGCTAGTTTAGATTTAGCCCTCCACTTT. It is translated as CSASLDLALHF.

CDR3 protein: CASSLDVNTIYF. The CDR3 DNA reads as TGTGCCAGCAGCTTAGACGTGAACACCATATATTTT. The chain employs TRBV11-2 and TRBJ1-3; D is uncertain. Looked up from germline, CDR1 is SGHAT and CDR2 is FQNNGV. The CDR3 has 12 amino acids. With 0 bases removed from V and 7 bases from J, the gap between germline ends came to 4 bases. The whole variable domain, filled in from reference TRBV11-2 and TRBJ1-3, reads EAGVAQSPRYKIIEKRQSVAFWCNPISGHATLYWYQQILGQGPKLLIQFQNNGVVDDSQLPKDRFSAERLKGVDSTLKIQPAKLEDSAVYLCASSLDVNTIYFGEGSWLTVV.

The rearrangement links TRBV7-2 to TRBJ2-1; 10 bases align to TRBD2. After removal of 4 bases from V and 4 bases from J, the junction contained 4 bases not matched to a gene. There are 15 residues in the CDR3. Germline V gives CDR1 SGHTA, CDR2 FQGNSA. The CDR3 loop reads CASSSSGGGYNEQFF. Written as DNA, the CDR3 is TGTGCCAGCAGCTCCAGCGGGGGGGGGTACAATGAGCAGTTCTTC.

This chain connects TRBV4-2 to TRBJ2-2; weak D call: TRBD1 (5 bases). This CDR3 contains 17 residues. Trimming took off 3 bases at V and 1 base at J, with 15 bases between the two ends. Germline-derived CDR1 and CDR2 are LGHNA and YNFKEQ. The DNA for the CDR3 is TGTGCCAGCAGCCATGGCACGACAGATCTGAACACCGGGGAGCTGTTTTTT. Residues: CASSHGTTDLNTGELFF.

This clone was detected a few times. V gene TRBV11-2 combines with J gene TRBJ1-2, with D unclear. V was shortened by 5 bases and J by 8 bases, with 15 bases between the two germline ends. Germline values: CDR1 SGHAT, CDR2 FQNNGV. This CDR3 has 13 residues. CDR3 coding DNA: TGTGCCAGCAGCCGGACTACGGAGGAAGGCTACACCTTC. Its protein product is CASSRTTEEGYTF.

V and J are TRBV7-9 and TRBJ2-1, with TRBD2 as a possible D gene (6 bases). The germline V and J ends were trimmed by 4 bases and 4 bases, with 14 bases remaining between them. This CDR3 is built from 15 residues. CDR1 SEHNR and CDR2 FQNEAQ come from the germline V gene (reference sequence). CDR3: CASSSHLGTYNEQFF. In DNA, the CDR3 is TGTGCCAGCAGCTCGCACCTCGGGACTTACAATGAGCAGTTCTTC. Filled out from reference TRBV7-9 and TRBJ2-1, the complete variable domain reads DTGVSQNPRHKITKRGQNVTFRCDPISEHNRLYWYRQTLGQGPEFLTYFQNEAQLEKSRLLSDRFSAERPKGSFSTLEIQRTEQGDSAMYLCASSSHLGTYNEQFFGPGTRLTVL.

This chain connects TRBV14 to TRBJ1-6; no reliable D call. The CDR3 contains 16 residues. V dropped 0 bases and J dropped 10 bases, with 16 bases sitting between them. In germline, CDR1 is SGHDN, CDR2 FVKESK. DNA of the CDR3: TGTGCCAGCAGCCAAGATGGGCAGGTCTTACTCTCACCCCTCCACTTT. It encodes CASSQDGQVLLSPLHF.

The DNA of the CDR3 is TGTGCCAGCAGTTACGGGACAGGGAACACCGGGGAGCTGTTTTTT. This codes for CASSYGTGNTGELFF. J is TRBJ2-2 and V is TRBV6-5; TRBD1 aligns across 8 bases. The CDR3 totals 15 residues. The V and J ends lost 2 bases and 1 base, in that order; junction bases with no gene match: 0. CDR1 and CDR2 (germline): MNHEY, SVGAGI.

This chain's CDR3 is CASSPQGGGLNEKLFF. The CDR3 DNA reads as TGTGCCAGCTCACCCCAGGGTGGCGGTTTAAATGAAAAACTGTTTTTT. The V and J genes are TRBV18 and TRBJ1-4; tentative D call: TRBD1 (5 bases). The CDR3 is 16 amino acids. The germline CDR1 and CDR2 sequences are KGHSH and LQKENI. V was trimmed by 3 bases and J by 5 bases, leaving 16 bases between them. Drawing the rest from reference TRBV18 and TRBJ1-4, the complete variable domain is NAGVMQNPRHLVRRRGQEARLRCSPMKGHSHVYWYRQLPEEGLKFMVYLQKENIIDESGMPKERFSAEFPKEGPSILRIQQVVRGDSAAYFCASSPQGGGLNEKLFFGSGTQLSVL.

V gene TRBV5-4 combines with J gene TRBJ2-3; 9 positions match TRBD2. The V gene's germline CDR1 is SGHNT and CDR2 YYREEE (reference sequence). Trimming took 3 bases from V and 3 from J; bases not matched to a gene: 5. The CDR3 extends over 15 amino acids. The CDR3 DNA reads as TGTGCCAGCAGCTCCAGACTAGCGGCTACAGATACGCAGTATTTT. It yields the protein CASSSRLAATDTQYF.

This sequence joins TRBV19 and TRBJ2-2; TRBD2 is a possible D gene (5 bases). Trimming took off 4 bases at V and 0 bases at J, with 18 bases between the two ends. The CDR3 length is 18 residues. Germline values: CDR1 LNHDA, CDR2 SQIVND (reference sequence). In nucleotides, the CDR3 is TGTGCCAGTAGTAAGGATCCCCGTGGAGCGGCGAACACCGGGGAGCTGTTTTTT. Its translation: CASSKDPRGAANTGELFF.

The genes are TRBV30 and TRBJ1-2; possibly TRBD1 for D (5 bases). V lost 1 base, J lost 6 bases, and 15 bases lay in between. Per germline, CDR1 GTSNPN and CDR2 SVGIG (reference sequence). The CDR3 extends over 14 amino acids. CDR3 sequence reads: CAWSATGLWDGYTF. The CDR3 DNA reads as TGTGCCTGGAGTGCTACAGGCTTATGGGATGGCTACACCTTC.

The chain uses TRBV6-5 and TRBJ2-2; D uncertain. V was pared by 7 bases and J by 7 bases, with 19 bases between. CDR3 length equals 15 residues. CDR1 and CDR2 from the germline V gene are MNHEY and SVGAGI. The CDR3 spells CASTPWPGRSGELFF. The CDR3 region has the DNA TGTGCCAGCACCCCTTGGCCAGGTCGCAGCGGGGAGCTGTTTTTT.

The rearrangement links TRBV5-4 to TRBJ2-5, with 9 bases matching TRBD2. Trimming removed 4 bases from V and 0 bases from J; junction bases left unmatched: 7. Germline CDR1 reads SGHNT; CDR2 reads YYREEE (reference sequence). This CDR3 has 16 amino acids. The chain's CDR3 is CASSNERGAHQETQYF. In DNA, the CDR3 is TGTGCCAGCAGCAATGAGCGGGGGGCCCACCAAGAGACCCAGTACTTC.

The CDR3 region is CASRTFNAGQGRAFF. The DNA of the CDR3 is TGTGCCAGCCGGACTTTCAATGCGGGACAGGGTCGAGCTTTCTTT. The rearrangement joins TRBV2 to TRBJ1-1; TRBD1 aligns across 9 bases. The germline CDR1 and CDR2 sequences are SNHLY and FYNNEI. V trimming: 8 bases; J trimming: 10 bases; junction bases outside the gene matches: 17. This CDR3 has 15 amino acids.

The genes are TRBV5-8 and TRBJ1-3; perhaps TRBD1 as D (5 bases). The CDR3 consists of 13 residues. V dropped 9 bases and J dropped 0 bases, with 10 bases sitting between them. Germline CDR1 is SGHTS and CDR2 is YDEGEE. The CDR3 DNA follows: TGTGCCACCAAGACAGCCTCTGGAAACACCATATATTTT. Translation gives CATKTASGNTIYF.

The chain recombines TRBV5-4 with TRBJ2-7, with D possibly being TRBD1 (5 bases). This CDR3 is built from 15 residues. CDR1 is SGHNT and CDR2 is YYREEE in the germline V gene (reference sequence). The V and J ends lost 0 bases and 0 bases respectively, with 10 bases between them. CDR3 in amino acids: CASSLVSGSSYEQYF. The CDR3 DNA reads as TGTGCCAGCAGCTTGGTTTCAGGGTCCTCCTACGAGCAGTACTTC.